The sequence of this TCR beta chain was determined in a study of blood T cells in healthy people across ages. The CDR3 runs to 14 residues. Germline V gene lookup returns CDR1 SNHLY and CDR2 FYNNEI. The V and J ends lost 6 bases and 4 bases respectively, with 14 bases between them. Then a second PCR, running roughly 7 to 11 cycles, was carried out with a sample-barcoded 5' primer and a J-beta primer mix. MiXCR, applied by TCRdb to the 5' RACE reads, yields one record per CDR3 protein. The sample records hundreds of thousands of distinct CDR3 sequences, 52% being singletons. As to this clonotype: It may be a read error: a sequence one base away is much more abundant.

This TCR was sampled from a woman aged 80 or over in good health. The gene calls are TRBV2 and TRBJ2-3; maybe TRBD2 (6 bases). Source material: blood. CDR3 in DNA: TGTGCCAGCAGACCAGCGGGTCGCGCAGATACGCAGTATTTT. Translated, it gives CASRPAGRADTQYF.